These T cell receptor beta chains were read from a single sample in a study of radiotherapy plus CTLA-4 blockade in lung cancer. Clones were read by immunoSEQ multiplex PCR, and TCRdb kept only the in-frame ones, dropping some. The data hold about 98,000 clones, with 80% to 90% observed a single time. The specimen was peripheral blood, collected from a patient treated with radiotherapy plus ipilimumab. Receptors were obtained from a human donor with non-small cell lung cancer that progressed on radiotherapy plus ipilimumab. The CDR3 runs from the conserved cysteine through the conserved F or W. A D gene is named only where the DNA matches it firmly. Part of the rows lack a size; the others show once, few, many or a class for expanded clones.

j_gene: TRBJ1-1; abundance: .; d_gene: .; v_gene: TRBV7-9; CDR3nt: TGTGCCAGCAGCGTACGGGACATATTGAACACTGAAGCTTTCTTT; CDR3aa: CASSVRDILNTEAFF
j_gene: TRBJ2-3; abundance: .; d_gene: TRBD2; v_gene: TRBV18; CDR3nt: TGTGCCAGCTCACCAAAGGGTAGCGGGACCACTAGCACAGATACGCAGTATTTT; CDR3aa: CASSPKGSGTTSTDTQYF
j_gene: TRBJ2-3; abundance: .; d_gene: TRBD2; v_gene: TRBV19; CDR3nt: TGTGCCAGTAGCGACGGGACTAGCGGGAGAGGGGATACGCAGTATTTT; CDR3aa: CASSDGTSGRGDTQYF
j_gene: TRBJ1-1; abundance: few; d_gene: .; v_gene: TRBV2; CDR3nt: TGTGCCAGCAGTCGTACCCCAGGGTCTTCCGGCACTGAAGCTTTCTTT; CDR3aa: CASSRTPGSSGTEAFF
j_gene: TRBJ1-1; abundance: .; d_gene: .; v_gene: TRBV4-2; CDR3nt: TGTGCCAGCAGCCAGGGGGCAGGAGGTAGAACTGAAGCTTTCTTT; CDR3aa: CASSQGAGGRTEAFF
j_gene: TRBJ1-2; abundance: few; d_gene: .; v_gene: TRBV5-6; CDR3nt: TGTGCCAGCAGCTTGGAAGGGGACGTCTACACCTTC; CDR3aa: CASSLEGDVYTF
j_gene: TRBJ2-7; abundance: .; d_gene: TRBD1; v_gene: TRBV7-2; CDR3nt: TGTGCCAGCAGCCTAGGGACAGGGAGCTCCTACGAGCAGTACTTC; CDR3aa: CASSLGTGSSYEQYF
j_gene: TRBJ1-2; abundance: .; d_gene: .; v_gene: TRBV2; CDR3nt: TGTGCCAGCAGTGAAGCTTGGACAGACTATGGCTACACCTTC; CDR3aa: CASSEAWTDYGYTF
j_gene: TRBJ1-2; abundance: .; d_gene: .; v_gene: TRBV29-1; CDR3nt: TGCAGCGTTGCGACGGGAAACTATGGCTACACCTTC; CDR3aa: CSVATGNYGYTF
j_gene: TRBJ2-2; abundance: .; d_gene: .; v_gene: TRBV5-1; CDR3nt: TGCGCCAGCAGCTTGGCCTCAGGGATCACCCCCGGGGAGCTGTTTTTT; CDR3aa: CASSLASGITPGELFF
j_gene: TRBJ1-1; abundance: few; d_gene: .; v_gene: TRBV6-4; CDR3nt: TGTGCCAGCACCATTACAGGGATGAACACTGAAGCTTTCTTT; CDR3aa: CASTITGMNTEAFF
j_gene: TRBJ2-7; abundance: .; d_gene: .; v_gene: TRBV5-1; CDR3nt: TGCGCCAGCAGCTCGGGAGGGGGCGTAATATACGAGCAGTACTTC; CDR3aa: CASSSGGGVIYEQYF
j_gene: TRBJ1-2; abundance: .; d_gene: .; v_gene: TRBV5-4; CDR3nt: TGTGCCAGCAGCATGGACAGCCTTTATGGCTACACCTTC; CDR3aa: CASSMDSLYGYTF
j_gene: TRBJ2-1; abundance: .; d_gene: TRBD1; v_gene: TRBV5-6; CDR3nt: TGTGCCAGCGAACAGGGGTTTGGCAATGAGCAGTTCTTC; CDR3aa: CASEQGFGNEQFF
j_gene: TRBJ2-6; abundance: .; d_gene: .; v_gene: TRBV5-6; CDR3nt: TGTGCCAGCAGCTTGGACAGGGCCTCTGGGGCCAACGTCCTGACTTTC; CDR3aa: CASSLDRASGANVLTF
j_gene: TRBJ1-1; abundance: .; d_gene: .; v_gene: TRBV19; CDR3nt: TGTGCCTCCCGCCCCCAGGGACTCAACACTGAAGCTTTCTTT; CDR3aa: CASRPQGLNTEAFF
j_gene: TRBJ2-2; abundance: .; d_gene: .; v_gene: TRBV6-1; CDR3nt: TGTGCCAGTTTGGAGGACCGATACACCGGGGAGCTGTTTTTT; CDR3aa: CASLEDRYTGELFF
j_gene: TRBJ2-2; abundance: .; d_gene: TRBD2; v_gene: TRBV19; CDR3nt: TGTGCCAGTAGTATAGATCTTGTTAGCGGGAGGCGGGCCGGGGAGCTGTTTTTT; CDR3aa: CASSIDLVSGRRAGELFF
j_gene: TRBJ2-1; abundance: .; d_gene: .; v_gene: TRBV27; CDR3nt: TGTGCCAGCAGCCCTAGGGCAGGAGGGCTAAGGAACTACAATGAGCAGTTCTTC; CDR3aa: CASSPRAGGLRNYNEQFF
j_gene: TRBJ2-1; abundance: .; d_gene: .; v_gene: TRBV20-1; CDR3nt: TGCAGCGGACTTTACTACAATGAGCAGTTCTTC; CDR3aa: CSGLYYNEQFF
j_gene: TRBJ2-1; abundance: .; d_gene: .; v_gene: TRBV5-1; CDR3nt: TGCGCCAGCAGCCTAACGGGGGCCTTATACAATGAGCAGTTCTTC; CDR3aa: CASSLTGALYNEQFF
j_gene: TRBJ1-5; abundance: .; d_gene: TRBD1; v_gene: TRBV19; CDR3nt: TGTGCCAGTCGACGGACAGGGCGTCTCGGCAATCAGCCCCAGCATTTT; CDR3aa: CASRRTGRLGNQPQHF